The clone carrying this TCR beta chain showed up just once. Its antigen is still unknown. The data belong to a study of T cell responses to AZD1222 COVID-19 vaccine. The study's findings and limits: White British donors predominated, females outnumbered males, and clonal diversity was possibly underestimated. Close to half of spike-specific TCRs reportedly recognize unmutated variant regions. Spike-specific TCRs gained breadth and depth after people received two AZD1222 doses. At baseline, just a handful of AZD1222 recipients tested seropositive.

Assay used: immunoSEQ multiplex PCR; TCRdb lists only in-frame clones, some missing. The sample lists about 45,000 clones, 60% to 85% occurring once. The germline gives CDR1 MNHEY, CDR2 SVGAGI. The V gene lost 11 bases and the J gene lost 4 bases, with 17 bases spanning the gap. The length of the CDR3 is 13 residues. This rearrangement joins TRBV6-5 to TRBJ1-1; D uncertain. The TCR comes from an adult in good health. The sample in question was peripheral blood, obtained on day 0 of AZD1222 vaccination. CDR3 protein: CASFSGLGTEAFF. The DNA for the CDR3 is TGTGCCTCTTTTTCCGGACTAGGCACTGAAGCTTTCTTT.